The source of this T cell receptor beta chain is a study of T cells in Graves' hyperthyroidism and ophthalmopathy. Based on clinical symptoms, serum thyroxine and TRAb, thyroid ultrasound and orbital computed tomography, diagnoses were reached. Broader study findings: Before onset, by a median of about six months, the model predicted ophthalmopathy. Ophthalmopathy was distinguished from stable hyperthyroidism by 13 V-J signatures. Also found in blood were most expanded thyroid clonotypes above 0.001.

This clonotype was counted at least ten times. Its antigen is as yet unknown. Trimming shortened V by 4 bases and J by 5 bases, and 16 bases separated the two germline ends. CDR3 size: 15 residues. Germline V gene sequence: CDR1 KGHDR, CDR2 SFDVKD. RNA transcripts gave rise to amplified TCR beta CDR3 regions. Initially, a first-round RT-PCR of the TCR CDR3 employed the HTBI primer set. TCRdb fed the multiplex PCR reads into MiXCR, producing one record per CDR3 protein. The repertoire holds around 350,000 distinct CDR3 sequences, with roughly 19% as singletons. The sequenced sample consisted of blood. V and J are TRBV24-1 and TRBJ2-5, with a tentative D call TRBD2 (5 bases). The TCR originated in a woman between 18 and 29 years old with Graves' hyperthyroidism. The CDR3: CATSDDPGRGETQYF. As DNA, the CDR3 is TGTGCCACCAGTGACGACCCGGGAAGAGGGGAGACCCAGTACTTC.